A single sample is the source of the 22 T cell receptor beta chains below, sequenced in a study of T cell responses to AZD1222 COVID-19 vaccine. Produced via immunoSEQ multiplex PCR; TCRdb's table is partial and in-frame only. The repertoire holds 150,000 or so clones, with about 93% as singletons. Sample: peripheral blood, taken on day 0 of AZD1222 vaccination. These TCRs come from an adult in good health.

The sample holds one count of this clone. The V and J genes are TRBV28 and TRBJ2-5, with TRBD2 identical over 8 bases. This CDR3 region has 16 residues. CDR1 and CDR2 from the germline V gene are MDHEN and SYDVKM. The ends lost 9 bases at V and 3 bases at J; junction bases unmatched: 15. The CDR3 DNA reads TGTGCCAGTGGGCCCTCGGGGGGGCGAATCAAAGAGACCCAGTACTTC. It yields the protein CASGPSGGRIKETQYF.

DNA for the CDR3: TGTGCCAGCAAGGGACTAGCGAGCGAGCAGTTCTTC. It specifies CASKGLASEQFF. The V and J genes are TRBV7-9 and TRBJ2-1, with 10 positions matching TRBD2. The CDR3 spans 12 residues. Germline loops: CDR1 SEHNR, CDR2 FQNEAQ (reference sequence). V lost 7 bases, J lost 10 bases, and 4 bases stayed unmatched. Combining the CDR3 with reference TRBV7-9 and TRBJ2-1 gives the whole variable domain DTGVSQNPRHKITKRGQNVTFRCDPISEHNRLYWYRQTLGQGPEFLTYFQNEAQLEKSRLLSDRFSAERPKGSFSTLEIQRTEQGDSAMYLCASKGLASEQFFGPGTRLTVL.

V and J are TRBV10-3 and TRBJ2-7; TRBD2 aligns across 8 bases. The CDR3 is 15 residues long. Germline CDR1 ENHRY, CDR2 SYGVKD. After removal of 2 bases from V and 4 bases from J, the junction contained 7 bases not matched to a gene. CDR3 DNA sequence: TGTGCCATCAGTGAGCTGGCCGGGAGGGGTTACGAGCAGTACTTC. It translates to CAISELAGRGYEQYF.

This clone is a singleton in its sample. The CDR3 bases are TGTGCCAGCAGCCATAGGGTCGAGCGGGCCTCCTACAATGAGCAGTTCTTC. Protein sequence: CASSHRVERASYNEQFF. The J gene is TRBJ2-1, the V gene TRBV3-1 (or the pseudogene TRBV3-2); possible D gene TRBD2, 6 bases. Trimming stripped 3 bases from V and 0 bases from J, with 15 bases between. There are 17 residues in the CDR3. CDR1 and CDR2 from the germline V gene are LGHDT and YNNKEL (reference sequence).

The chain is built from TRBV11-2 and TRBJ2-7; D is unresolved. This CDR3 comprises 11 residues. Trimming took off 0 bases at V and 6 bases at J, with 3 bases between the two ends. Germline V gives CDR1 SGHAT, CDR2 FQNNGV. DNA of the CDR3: TGTGCCAGCAGCTTAGAGTCCGAGCAGTACTTC. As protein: CASSLESEQYF.

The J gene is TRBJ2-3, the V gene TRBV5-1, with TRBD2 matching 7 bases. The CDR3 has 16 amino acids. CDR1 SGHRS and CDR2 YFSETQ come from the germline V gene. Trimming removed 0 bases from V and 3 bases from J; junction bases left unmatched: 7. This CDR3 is CASSLGGAGATDTQYF. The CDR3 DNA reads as TGCGCCAGCAGCTTGGGGGGTGCGGGAGCGACAGATACGCAGTATTTT.

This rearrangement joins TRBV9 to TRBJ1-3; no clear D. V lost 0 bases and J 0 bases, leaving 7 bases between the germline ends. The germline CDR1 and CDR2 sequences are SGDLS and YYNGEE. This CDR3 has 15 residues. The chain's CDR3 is CASSVGRSSGNTIYF. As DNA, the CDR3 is TGTGCCAGCAGCGTAGGCAGGAGCTCTGGAAACACCATATATTTT.

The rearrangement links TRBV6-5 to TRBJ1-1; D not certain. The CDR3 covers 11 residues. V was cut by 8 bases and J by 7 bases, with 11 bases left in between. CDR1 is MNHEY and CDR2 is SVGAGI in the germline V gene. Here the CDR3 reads CASREAFEAFF. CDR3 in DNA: TGTGCCAGCCGCGAGGCTTTTGAAGCTTTCTTT.

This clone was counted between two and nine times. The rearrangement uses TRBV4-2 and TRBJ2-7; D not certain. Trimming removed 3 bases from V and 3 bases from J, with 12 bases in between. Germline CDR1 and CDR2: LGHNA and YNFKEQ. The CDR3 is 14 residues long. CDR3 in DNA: TGTGCCAGCAGCCACCGCCAGTGGGGCTACGAGCAGTACTTC. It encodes CASSHRQWGYEQYF.

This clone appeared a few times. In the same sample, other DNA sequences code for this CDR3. In DNA, the CDR3 is TGTGCCAGCAGCTTAGCGCGGCAAGAGACCCAGTACTTC. Residues: CASSLARQETQYF. The genes are TRBV7-2 and TRBJ2-5, with no clear D. The V end lost 0 bases, the J end lost 2 bases, and 4 bases lay between the germline ends. The CDR3 spans 13 residues. Germline CDR1 SGHTA, CDR2 FQGNSA.

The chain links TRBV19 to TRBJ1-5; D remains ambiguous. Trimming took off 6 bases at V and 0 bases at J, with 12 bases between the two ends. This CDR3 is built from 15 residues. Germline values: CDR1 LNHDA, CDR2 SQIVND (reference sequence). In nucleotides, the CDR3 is TGTGCCAGTAGGCCGGGATTCTATAGCAATCAGCCCCAGCATTTT. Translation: CASRPGFYSNQPQHF.

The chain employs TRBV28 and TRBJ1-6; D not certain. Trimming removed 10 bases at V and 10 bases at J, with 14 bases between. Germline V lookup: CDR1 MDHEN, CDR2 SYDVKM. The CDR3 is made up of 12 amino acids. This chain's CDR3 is CATQFPSSPLHF. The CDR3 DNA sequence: TGTGCCACCCAATTCCCCAGCTCACCCCTCCACTTT.

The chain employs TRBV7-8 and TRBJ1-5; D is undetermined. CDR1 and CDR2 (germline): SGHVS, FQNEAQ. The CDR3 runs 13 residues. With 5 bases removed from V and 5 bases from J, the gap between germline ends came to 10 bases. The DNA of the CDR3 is TGTGCCAGCAGCCCGGACGGCTATCAGCCCCAGCATTTT. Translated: CASSPDGYQPQHF.

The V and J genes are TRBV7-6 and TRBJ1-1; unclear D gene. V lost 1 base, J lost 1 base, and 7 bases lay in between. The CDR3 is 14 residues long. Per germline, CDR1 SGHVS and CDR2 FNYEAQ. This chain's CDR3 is CASSLEAGNTEAFF. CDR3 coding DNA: TGTGCCAGCAGCTTAGAAGCAGGGAACACTGAAGCTTTCTTT.

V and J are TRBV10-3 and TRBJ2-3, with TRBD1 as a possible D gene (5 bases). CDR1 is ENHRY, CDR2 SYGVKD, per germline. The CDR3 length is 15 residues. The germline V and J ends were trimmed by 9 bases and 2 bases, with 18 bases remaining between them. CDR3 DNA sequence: TGTGCCATAACGAGAGACAGCAAATCCACAGATACGCAGTATTTT. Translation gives CAITRDSKSTDTQYF.

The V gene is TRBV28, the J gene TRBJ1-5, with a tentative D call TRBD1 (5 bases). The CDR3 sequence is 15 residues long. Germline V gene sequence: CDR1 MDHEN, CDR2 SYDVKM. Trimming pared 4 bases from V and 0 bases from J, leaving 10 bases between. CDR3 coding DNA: TGTGCCAGCAGTTACAGGAGTAATAGCAATCAGCCCCAGCATTTT. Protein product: CASSYRSNSNQPQHF.

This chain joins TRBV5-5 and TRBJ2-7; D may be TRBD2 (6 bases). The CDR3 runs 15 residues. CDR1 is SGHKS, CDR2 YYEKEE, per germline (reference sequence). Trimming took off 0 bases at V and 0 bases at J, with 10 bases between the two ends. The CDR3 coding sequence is TGTGCCAGCAGCTTGGCTGGCGGGGCCTCCTACGAGCAGTACTTC. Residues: CASSLAGGASYEQYF. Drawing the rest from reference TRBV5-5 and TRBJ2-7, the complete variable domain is DAGVTQSPTHLIKTRGQQVTLRCSPISGHKSVSWYQQVLGQGPQFIFQYYEKEERGRGNFPDRFSARQFPNYSSELNVNALLLGDSALYLCASSLAGGASYEQYFGPGTRLTVT.

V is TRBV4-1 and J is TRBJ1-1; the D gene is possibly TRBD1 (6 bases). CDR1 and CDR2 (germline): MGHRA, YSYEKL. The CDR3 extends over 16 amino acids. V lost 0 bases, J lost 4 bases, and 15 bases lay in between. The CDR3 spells CASSQDPGGLGTEAFF. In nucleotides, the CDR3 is TGCGCCAGCAGCCAAGACCCCGGGGGCCTGGGCACTGAAGCTTTCTTT.

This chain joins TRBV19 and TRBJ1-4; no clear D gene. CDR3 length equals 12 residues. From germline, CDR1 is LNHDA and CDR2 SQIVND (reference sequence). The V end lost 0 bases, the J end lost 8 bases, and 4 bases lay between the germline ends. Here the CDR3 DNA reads TGTGCCAGTAGTATAGATTGGGAAAAACTGTTTTTT. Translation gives CASSIDWEKLFF.

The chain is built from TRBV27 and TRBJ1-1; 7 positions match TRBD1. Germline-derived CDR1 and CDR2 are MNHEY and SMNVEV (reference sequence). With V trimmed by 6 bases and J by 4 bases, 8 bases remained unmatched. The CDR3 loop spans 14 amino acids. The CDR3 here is CASRRQGQSTEAFF. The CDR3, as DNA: TGTGCCAGCAGGAGACAGGGTCAGAGCACTGAAGCTTTCTTT.

The CDR3 bases are TGTGCCAGTAGTCCGGGACTAGCGGGCGTCGAGCAGTACTTC. It specifies CASSPGLAGVEQYF. The J gene is TRBJ2-7, the V gene TRBV19; 12 bases match TRBD2. V was pared by 5 bases and J by 6 bases, with 5 bases of the junction left unmatched. The germline V gene encodes CDR1 LNHDA and CDR2 SQIVND (reference sequence). This CDR3 has 14 residues.

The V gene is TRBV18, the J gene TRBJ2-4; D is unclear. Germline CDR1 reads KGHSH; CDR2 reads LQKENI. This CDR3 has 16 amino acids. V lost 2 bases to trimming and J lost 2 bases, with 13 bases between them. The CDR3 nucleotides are TGTGCCAGCTCACCATCGGCAGGTCTAACCAAAAACATTCAGTACTTC. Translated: CASSPSAGLTKNIQYF.